Sequencing of this TCR beta chain was carried out in a study of T cell clonality in common variable immunodeficiency. Study outcomes and limitations: Fewer TCRbeta clones were shared among CVID subjects than controls. In common variable immunodeficiency, TCR beta chains reportedly carried fewer deletions and N-nucleotide insertions. CVID patient heterogeneity limited repertoire-clinical complication correlations.

Some clones are missing from TCRdb's copy, which holds only in-frame ones; the method was immunoSEQ multiplex PCR. Recorded here are fewer than 40,000 clones, with no singletons, and the ten leading clones hold approximately 6.8%. CDR1 and CDR2 (germline): KGHSH, LQKENI. This CDR3 has 15 residues. Trimming shortened V by 5 bases and J by 4 bases, and 16 bases separated the two germline ends. Aged about 8 to 65 years, CVID subjects averaged about 39 years old. Most patients and controls had Caucasian heritage. In its sample, this clone was seen many times. What it recognizes is unknown. The sequenced fragment ends 3 residues before the CDR3 boundary, so the rest is inferred from the germline J gene.

Sequencing input: peripheral blood mononuclear cells. The receptor was derived from a human donor with common variable immunodeficiency. The V and J genes are TRBV18 and TRBJ2-3; D is perhaps TRBD1 or TRBD2 (5 bases each). CDR3 protein: CASSRPLRGADTQYF. CDR3 DNA (partial): TGTGCCAGCTCAAGACCGTTGAGGGGTGCAGATACG.